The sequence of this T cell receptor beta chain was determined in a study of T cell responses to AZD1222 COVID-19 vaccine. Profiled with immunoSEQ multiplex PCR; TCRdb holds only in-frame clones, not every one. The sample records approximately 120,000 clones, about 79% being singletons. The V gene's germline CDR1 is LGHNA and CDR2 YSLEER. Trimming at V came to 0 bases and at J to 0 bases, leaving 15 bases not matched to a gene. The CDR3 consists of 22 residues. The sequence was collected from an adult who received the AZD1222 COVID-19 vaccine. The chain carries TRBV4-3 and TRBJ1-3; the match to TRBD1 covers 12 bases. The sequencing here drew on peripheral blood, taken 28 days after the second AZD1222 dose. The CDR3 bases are TGCGCCAGCAGCCAAGAGCGAGATGGGACAGGGGGCTCATACAGCTCTGGAAACACCATATATTTT. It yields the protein CASSQERDGTGGSYSSGNTIYF.